This entry features one T cell receptor (beta chain) sequence. Its cognate antigen is unknown. These data come from a study of cytomegalovirus exposure and HLA in healthy donors. This CDR3 spans 14 amino acids. V dropped 4 bases and J dropped 5 bases, with 17 bases sitting between them. Germline V gene lookup returns CDR1 GTSNPN and CDR2 SVGIG (reference sequence). Findings and limits, study-wide: Cytomegalovirus-associated TCR beta chains were listed, numbering some 180. Researchers reported in a later analysis that a missense DCLRE1C variant was tied to TCR beta V- and J-gene trimming. A later analysis by the authors found several of the most significant clusters apparently linked to common viral pathogens. A few V segments could not be told apart, such as TRBV6-2 and TRBV6-3, and were left out.

It was with 60 Vbeta and 13 Jbeta primers that the PCR ran. Libraries were prepared by immunoSEQ multiplex PCR; TCRdb keeps only in-frame clonotypes and omits some of them. Its listing shows 30,000 to 35,000 clones. The sequence derives from a man between 35 and 55 years old in good health and CMV-seronegative. The chain employs TRBV30 and TRBJ1-2; D uncertain. The source material was PBMCs. CDR3 region: CAWMDPIIGYGYTF. Here the CDR3 DNA reads TGTGCCTGGATGGATCCAATAATCGGGTATGGCTACACCTTC.